Following are 2 T cell receptor beta chains from one sample sequenced in a study of T cell therapy after organ transplantation. As to time point: 20-29 weeks after completion of therapy. These receptors are not linked to any known antigen. Libraries were prepared by immunoSEQ multiplex PCR; TCRdb keeps only in-frame clonotypes and omits some of them. The repertoire has 20,000 to 25,000 clones, around 84% of them found once; the top ten carry under 45%. Here the sequenced sample was CD8+ T cells from blood, taken after autologous CMV-specific T cell therapy. The receptors shown here come from a human patient who had received a solid organ transplant and had CMV disease. Some T cells may be transferred from the graft donor.

This chain uses TRBV6-5 with TRBJ1-5, with D perhaps matching TRBD1 (5 bases). CDR3 length equals 15 residues. CDR1 is MNHEY, CDR2 SVGAGI, per germline. V was clipped by 2 bases and J by 5 bases, with 13 bases between them. The chain's CDR3 is CASSYGQGSDQPQHF. The CDR3, as DNA: TGTGCCAGCAGTTACGGGCAGGGTTCGGATCAGCCCCAGCATTTT.

The J gene is TRBJ2-1, the V gene TRBV19, with 8 bases matching TRBD2. CDR1 and CDR2 from the germline V gene are LNHDA and SQIVND (reference sequence). V lost 5 bases to trimming and J lost 0 bases; unmatched junction nucleotides: 3. This CDR3 is built from 15 residues. CDR3 nucleotides: TGTGCCAGTAGTGGCAGCGGGGGCTCCTACAATGAGCAGTTCTTC. Protein product: CASSGSGGSYNEQFF.